Shown below are 24 T cell receptor beta chains from a single sample sequenced in a study of blood T cell repertoires in COVID-19. Only in-frame clones appear in the TCRdb table, and some are missing; sequencing was by immunoSEQ multiplex PCR. The sample lists tens of thousands of clones, approximately 86% seen once, with 1.2% in the top ten. The sample comprised peripheral blood. The receptors come from a man in his forties with acute or convalescent COVID-19.

This clone was picked up one time. This same CDR3 is encoded by further DNA sequences in the sample. This chain uses TRBV7-2 with TRBJ1-5, with no clear D. The CDR3 is 14 amino acids. With 2 bases removed from V and 6 bases from J, the gap between germline ends came to 11 bases. Germline CDR1 and CDR2: SGHTA and FQGNSA. The CDR3 nucleotides read TGTGCCAGCAGCTTACGAACTGGTGGTCAGCCCCAGCATTTT. Protein sequence: CASSLRTGGQPQHF.

V usage is TRBV9 and J usage is TRBJ2-7; TRBD1 matches 8 bases. In germline, CDR1 is SGDLS, CDR2 YYNGEE. Unmatched junction bases numbered 8, after V lost 2 bases and J lost 4 bases. This CDR3 comprises 15 residues. This chain's CDR3 is CASSVGGGQGYEQYF. The CDR3 nucleotides read TGTGCCAGCAGCGTGGGAGGAGGACAGGGTTACGAGCAGTACTTC. The full variable domain, with the rest looked up from reference TRBV9 and TRBJ2-7, is DSGVTQTPKHLITATGQRVTLRCSPRSGDLSVYWYQQSLDQGLQFLIQYYNGEERAKGNILERFSAQQFPDLHSELNLSSLELGDSALYFCASSVGGGQGYEQYFGPGTRLTVT.

The chain links TRBV7-8 to TRBJ1-3, with a tentative D call TRBD1 (5 bases). The CDR3 is made up of 15 amino acids. The V gene's germline CDR1 is SGHVS and CDR2 FQNEAQ. V lost 1 base to trimming and J lost 4 bases, with 11 bases between them. The CDR3 region is CASSLDTGGGNTIYF. The CDR3 nucleotides read TGTGCCAGCAGCTTAGATACAGGAGGGGGAAACACCATATATTTT.

The rearrangement links TRBV11-2 to TRBJ2-2, with 8 positions matching TRBD2. Germline V CDR1 and CDR2: SGHAT, FQNNGV. Trimming took 1 base from V and 4 from J; bases not matched to a gene: 2. The CDR3 spans 15 residues. CDR3 sequence reads: CASSLARGGTGELFF. For the CDR3, the DNA is TGTGCCAGCAGCTTAGCCCGGGGGGGCACCGGGGAGCTGTTTTTT.

The chain has TRBV19 and TRBJ1-2, with D perhaps TRBD1 (6 bases). This CDR3 has 11 amino acids. Germline CDR1 LNHDA, CDR2 SQIVND (reference sequence). Trimming stripped 10 bases from V and 6 bases from J, with 12 bases between. This CDR3 is CATGTLNGYTF. The CDR3 nucleotides read TGTGCCACCGGGACATTAAATGGCTACACCTTC. Together with reference TRBV19 and TRBJ1-2, the CDR3 gives the full variable domain: DGGITQSPKYLFRKEGQNVTLSCEQNLNHDAMYWYRQDPGQGLRLIYYSQIVNDFQKGDIAEGYSVSREKKESFPLTVTSAQKNPTAFYLCATGTLNGYTFGSGTRLTVV.

J is TRBJ2-3 and V is TRBV12-5; D might be TRBD2 (6 bases). The CDR3 covers 17 residues. The V end was cut by 5 bases, the J end by 1 base, with 19 bases between. Germline values: CDR1 LGHNT, CDR2 FRNRAP. The CDR3 here is CASGTSGGPKGTDTQYF. The CDR3 DNA is TGTGCTAGTGGTACGAGTGGAGGGCCGAAGGGCACAGATACGCAGTATTTT. Using reference TRBV12-5 and TRBJ2-3 for the parts outside the CDR3, the full variable domain is DARVTQTPRHKVTEMGQEVTMRCQPILGHNTVFWYRQTMMQGLELLAYFRNRAPLDDSGMPKDRFSAEMPDATLATLKIQPSEPRDSAVYFCASGTSGGPKGTDTQYFGPGTRLTVL.

This sequence joins TRBV2 and TRBJ1-1; D unclear. This CDR3 contains 11 residues. Trimming took off 7 bases at V and 1 base at J, with 4 bases between the two ends. Germline V CDR1 and CDR2: SNHLY, FYNNEI. The CDR3 is CASTRNTEAFF. In DNA form, the CDR3 reads TGTGCCAGCACGAGGAACACTGAAGCTTTCTTT. The whole variable domain, filled in from reference TRBV2 and TRBJ1-1, reads EPEVTQTPSHQVTQMGQEVILRCVPISNHLYFYWYRQILGQKVEFLVSFYNNEISEKSEIFDDQFSVERPDGSNFTLKIRSTKLEDSAMYFCASTRNTEAFFGQGTRLTVV.

The gene calls are TRBV27 and TRBJ1-2, with D maybe TRBD1 (5 bases). Trimming removed 5 bases from V and 4 bases from J, with 20 bases in between. This CDR3 has 16 amino acids. The germline V gene encodes CDR1 MNHEY and CDR2 SMNVEV (reference sequence). The CDR3 region has the DNA TGTGCCAGCAGTCCCCGAGGGAGGGGCCCAACCTATGGCTACACCTTC. Translated, it gives CASSPRGRGPTYGYTF.

For the CDR3, the DNA is TGTGCCAGCAGCTATACTAGCGGTGGGGATACGCAGTATTTT. Translating it yields CASSYTSGGDTQYF. The gene calls are TRBV11-1 and TRBJ2-3; 8 nucleotides align to TRBD2. CDR3 size: 14 residues. Germline V gene lookup returns CDR1 SGHAT and CDR2 FQDESV (reference sequence). V lost 4 bases to trimming and J lost 6 bases; unmatched junction nucleotides: 6.

V usage is TRBV10-1 and J usage is TRBJ1-1, with a tentative D call TRBD1 (5 bases). V gave up 5 bases and J gave up 1 base, with 8 bases separating them. Germline CDR1 and CDR2: WNHNN and SYGVQD (reference sequence). CDR3 length: 13 amino acids. CDR3 residues: CASSTGPNTEAFF. In DNA form, the CDR3 reads TGCGCCAGCAGTACAGGCCCGAACACTGAAGCTTTCTTT.

To note about this clone: This sample includes further DNA sequences coding for the same CDR3. This rearrangement joins TRBV19 to TRBJ1-5; 7 nucleotides agree with TRBD1. The CDR3 extends over 16 amino acids. From germline, CDR1 is LNHDA and CDR2 SQIVND (reference sequence). J lost 0 bases, V lost 4 bases, and 6 bases had no gene match. As DNA, the CDR3 is TGTGCCAGTAGTAGAGGACAGGCGTATAGCAATCAGCCCCAGCATTTT. Translation gives CASSRGQAYSNQPQHF.

This clone came up once. The rearrangement links TRBV7-6 to TRBJ2-5; 9 bases align to TRBD2. This CDR3 is built from 15 residues. V trimming: 3 bases; J trimming: 4 bases; junction bases outside the gene matches: 6. CDR1 SGHVS and CDR2 FNYEAQ come from the germline V gene. The CDR3 here is CASSFGGGVIETQYF. CDR3 DNA: TGTGCCAGCAGCTTCGGCGGGGGGGTAATAGAGACCCAGTACTTC. Full variable domain (remainder filled in from reference TRBV7-6 and TRBJ2-5): GAGVSQSPRYKVTKRGQDVALRCDPISGHVSLYWYRQALGQGPEFLTYFNYEAQQDKSGLPNDRFSAERPEGSISTLTIQRTEQRDSAMYRCASSFGGGVIETQYFGPGTRLLVL.

This chain links TRBV3-1 (or the pseudogene TRBV3-2) with TRBJ2-1, with D tentatively TRBD2 (5 bases). CDR3 length: 16 amino acids. The germline V gene encodes CDR1 LGHDT and CDR2 YNNKEL (reference sequence). Trimming left V 1 base short and J 4 bases short, with 14 bases between. The CDR3 nucleotides read TGTGCCAGCAGCCAAGCGCGGGTTAGTACTTACAATGAGCAGTTCTTC. Amino acids: CASSQARVSTYNEQFF.

In this sample, this clone turned up once. V and J are TRBV5-6 and TRBJ2-7; no reliable D call. Germline V gene lookup returns CDR1 SGHDT and CDR2 YYEEEE. The CDR3 has 12 residues. V was pared by 0 bases and J by 4 bases, with 5 bases between. The CDR3 sequence: CASSLDRYEQYF. CDR3 DNA sequence: TGTGCCAGCAGCTTGGACAGATACGAGCAGTACTTC. The entire variable domain, with the rest obtained from reference TRBV5-6 and TRBJ2-7, is as follows: DAGVTQSPTHLIKTRGQQVTLRCSPKSGHDTVSWYQQALGQGPQFIFQYYEEEERQRGNFPDRFSGHQFPNYSSELNVNALLLGDSALYLCASSLDRYEQYFGPGTRLTVT.

The chain employs TRBV2 and TRBJ1-5, with D unclear. Trimming left V 3 bases short and J 5 bases short, with 14 bases between. Germline V lookup: CDR1 SNHLY, CDR2 FYNNEI. The CDR3 runs to 15 residues. The CDR3 loop reads CASSETPRYHQPQHF. CDR3 nucleotide sequence: TGTGCCAGCAGTGAGACCCCCAGGTACCATCAGCCCCAGCATTTT.

This clone was seen a handful of times. This chain links TRBV4-2 with TRBJ1-1; tentative D call: TRBD1 (5 bases). From germline, CDR1 is LGHNA and CDR2 YNFKEQ. V was trimmed by 4 bases and J by 9 bases, leaving 15 bases between them. This CDR3 is 13 amino acids long. The CDR3 coding sequence is TGTGCCAGCAGCCTGGACATTACGAAAAAAGCTTTCTTT. Translating gives CASSLDITKKAFF.

The chain couples TRBV11-2 to TRBJ1-2; maybe TRBD1 (6 bases). The germline gives CDR1 SGHAT, CDR2 FQNNGV. The CDR3 totals 15 residues. V lost 5 bases and J lost 0, with 13 bases in between. The CDR3, as DNA: TGTGCCAGCAGCCCTCGACAGGACCCTAACTATGGCTACACCTTC. This codes for CASSPRQDPNYGYTF. Looking up the rest from reference TRBV11-2 and TRBJ1-2 gives the full variable domain: EAGVAQSPRYKIIEKRQSVAFWCNPISGHATLYWYQQILGQGPKLLIQFQNNGVVDDSQLPKDRFSAERLKGVDSTLKIQPAKLEDSAVYLCASSPRQDPNYGYTFGSGTRLTVV.

The genes are TRBV5-6 and TRBJ1-4; 7 nucleotides agree with TRBD1. The V gene's germline CDR1 is SGHDT and CDR2 YYEEEE. J lost 8 bases, V lost 4 bases, and 8 bases had no gene match. CDR3 length: 14 amino acids. CDR3 loop: CASSRTGIREKLFF. The CDR3, as DNA: TGTGCCAGCAGCAGGACAGGCATAAGGGAAAAACTGTTTTTT.

This clone was recorded once. In nucleotides, the CDR3 is TGCAGCGTTGAAAGGCAGGCAGGGACTGAAGCTTTCTTT. This gives the protein CSVERQAGTEAFF. The chain links TRBV29-1 to TRBJ1-1; TRBD1 is a possible D gene (5 bases). Germline V gene sequence: CDR1 SQVTM, CDR2 ANQGSEA. Deletions cut 2 bases from V and 5 bases from J, with 12 bases between. The CDR3 extends over 13 amino acids.

V and J are TRBV4-1 and TRBJ1-4; 9 bases line up with TRBD1. The CDR3 is 16 residues long. Looked up from germline, CDR1 is MGHRA and CDR2 is YSYEKL. Unmatched junction bases numbered 8, after V lost 6 bases and J lost 3 bases. The CDR3 spells CASRPTGGVANEKLFF. CDR3 nucleotides: TGCGCCAGCAGGCCGACAGGGGGGGTTGCTAATGAAAAACTGTTTTTT.

The chain is built from TRBV30 and TRBJ2-1, with TRBD2 identical over 7 bases. Germline CDR1 GTSNPN, CDR2 SVGIG (reference sequence). Trimming took 0 bases from V and 4 from J; bases not matched to a gene: 9. The CDR3 is 16 amino acids. The CDR3 loop reads CAWSVRVSGAYNEQFF. Written as DNA, the CDR3 is TGTGCCTGGAGTGTACGGGTGAGCGGGGCTTACAATGAGCAGTTCTTC.

V gene TRBV2 combines with J gene TRBJ1-3; 10 nucleotides agree with TRBD1. The germline V gene encodes CDR1 SNHLY and CDR2 FYNNEI. This CDR3 is 17 amino acids long. J was trimmed by 4 bases and V by 2 bases; bases with no gene match: 8. CDR3: CASSEWGQGIEGNTIYF. The CDR3, as DNA: TGTGCCAGCAGTGAATGGGGACAGGGGATAGAGGGAAACACCATATATTTT.

DNA of the CDR3: TGTGCCAGCAGCCACCGGACAGCTGACTATGGCTACACCTTC. It is translated as CASSHRTADYGYTF. The genes are TRBV3-1 (or the pseudogene TRBV3-2) and TRBJ1-2, with a weak D call TRBD1 (6 bases). There are 14 residues in the CDR3. Germline CDR1 and CDR2: LGHDT and YNNKEL (reference sequence). Between the trimmed V and J ends, which lost 3 bases and 3 bases, there was a span of 11 bases.

The chain joins TRBV28 to TRBJ1-2; D is unclear. V lost 3 bases to trimming and J lost 4 bases, with 18 bases between them. Germline CDR1 is MDHEN and CDR2 is SYDVKM. The CDR3 is 16 amino acids. As DNA, the CDR3 is TGTGCCAGCAGTTTTTGGCAGGAGGACCAAAGCTATGGCTACACCTTC. This codes for CASSFWQEDQSYGYTF.